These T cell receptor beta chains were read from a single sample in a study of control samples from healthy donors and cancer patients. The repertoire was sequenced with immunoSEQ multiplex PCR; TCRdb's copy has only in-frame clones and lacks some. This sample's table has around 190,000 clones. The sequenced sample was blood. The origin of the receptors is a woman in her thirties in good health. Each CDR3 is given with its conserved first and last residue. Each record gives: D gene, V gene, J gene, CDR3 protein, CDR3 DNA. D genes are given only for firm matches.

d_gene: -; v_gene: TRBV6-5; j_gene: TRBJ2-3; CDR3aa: CASSSGFTDTQYF; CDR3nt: TGTGCCAGCAGCTCAGGGTTCACAGATACGCAGTATTTT
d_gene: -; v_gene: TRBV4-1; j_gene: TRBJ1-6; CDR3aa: CASSWGSSSYNSPLHF; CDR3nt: TGCGCCAGCAGCTGGGGGAGTAGCTCCTATAATTCACCCCTCCACTTT
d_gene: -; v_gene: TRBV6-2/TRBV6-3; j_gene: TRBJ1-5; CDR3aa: CASSYIQGYQPQHF; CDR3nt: TGTGCCAGCAGTTACATCCAGGGCTATCAGCCCCAGCATTTT
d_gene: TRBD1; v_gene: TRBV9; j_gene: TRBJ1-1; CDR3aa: CASSVGQAGTEAFF; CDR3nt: TGTGCCAGCAGCGTCGGACAGGCGGGCACTGAAGCTTTCTTT
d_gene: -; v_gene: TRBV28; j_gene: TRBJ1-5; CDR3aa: CASSPRAGNQPQHF; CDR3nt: TGTGCCAGCAGTCCTCGCGCGGGGAATCAGCCCCAGCATTTT
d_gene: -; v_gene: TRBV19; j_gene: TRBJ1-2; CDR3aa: CATSSGLHYGYTF; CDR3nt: TGTGCCACCAGCTCAGGGTTACACTATGGCTACACCTTC
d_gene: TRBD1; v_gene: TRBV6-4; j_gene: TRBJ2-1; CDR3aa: CASSVFRDSLNNEQFF; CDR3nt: TGTGCCAGCAGTGTCTTTAGGGACAGCCTTAACAATGAGCAGTTCTTC
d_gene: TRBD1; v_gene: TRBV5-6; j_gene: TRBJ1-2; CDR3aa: CASSSTGNYGYTF; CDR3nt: TGTGCCAGCAGCTCGACAGGGAACTATGGCTACACCTTC
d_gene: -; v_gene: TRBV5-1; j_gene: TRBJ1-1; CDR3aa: CASSSWSGTEAFF; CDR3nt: TGCGCCAGCAGCTCGTGGAGTGGTACTGAAGCTTTCTTT
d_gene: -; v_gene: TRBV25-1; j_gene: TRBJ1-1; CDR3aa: CASRRGIGTEAFF; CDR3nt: TGTGCCAGCAGACGAGGCATCGGAACTGAAGCTTTCTTT
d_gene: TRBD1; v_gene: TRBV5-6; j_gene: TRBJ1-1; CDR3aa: CASKRRTGSPEAFF; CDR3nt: TGTGCCAGCAAGCGACGGACAGGGTCGCCTGAAGCTTTCTTT
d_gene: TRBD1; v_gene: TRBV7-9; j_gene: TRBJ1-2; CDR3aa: CASRPDREVRGKSGYTF; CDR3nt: TGTGCCAGCAGACCAGACAGGGAAGTTAGGGGCAAATCGGGCTACACCTTC
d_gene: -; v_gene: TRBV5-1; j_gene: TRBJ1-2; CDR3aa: CASSLASGEGNPYGYTF; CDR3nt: TGCGCCAGCAGCTTGGCCTCGGGGGAGGGGAATCCCTATGGCTACACCTTC
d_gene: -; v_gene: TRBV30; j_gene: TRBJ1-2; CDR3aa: CAWRTYGYTF; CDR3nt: TGTGCCTGGAGGACCTATGGCTACACCTTC
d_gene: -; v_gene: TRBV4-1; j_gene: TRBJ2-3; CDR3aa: CASSQGGWNTDTQYF; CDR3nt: TGCGCCAGCAGCCAAGGAGGTTGGAACACAGATACGCAGTATTTT
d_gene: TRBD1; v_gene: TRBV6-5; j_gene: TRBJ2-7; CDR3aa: CASSRGQASAEQYF; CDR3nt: TGTGCCAGCAGCCGGGGACAGGCCTCTGCCGAGCAGTACTTC
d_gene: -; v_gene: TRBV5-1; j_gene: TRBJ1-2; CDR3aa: CASSLADTNYGYTF; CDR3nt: TGCGCCAGCAGCTTGGCCGACACTAACTATGGCTACACCTTC
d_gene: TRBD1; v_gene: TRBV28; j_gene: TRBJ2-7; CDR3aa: CASSSPGQGAYEQYF; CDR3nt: TGTGCCAGCAGTTCTCCGGGACAGGGGGCGTACGAGCAGTACTTC
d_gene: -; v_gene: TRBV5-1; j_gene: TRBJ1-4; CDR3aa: CASSRFQGSREKLFF; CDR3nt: TGCGCCAGCAGTCGGTTCCAGGGGTCCAGGGAAAAACTGTTTTTT
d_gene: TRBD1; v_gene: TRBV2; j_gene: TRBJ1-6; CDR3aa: CASSDTGAYNSPLHF; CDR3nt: TGTGCCAGCAGTGACACAGGGGCGTATAATTCACCCCTCCACTTT
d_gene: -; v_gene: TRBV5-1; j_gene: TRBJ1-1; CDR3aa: CASSFSRNTEAFF; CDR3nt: TGCGCCAGCAGTTTTTCGAGGAACACTGAAGCTTTCTTT
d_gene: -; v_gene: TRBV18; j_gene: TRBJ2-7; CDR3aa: CASSPRDSSYEQYF; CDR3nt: TGTGCCAGCTCACCACGCGACAGCAGCTACGAGCAGTACTTC
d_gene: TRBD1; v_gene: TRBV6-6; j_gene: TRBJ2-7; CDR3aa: CASSSTGVKYF; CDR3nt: TGTGCCAGCAGTAGCACAGGGGTTAAGTACTTC
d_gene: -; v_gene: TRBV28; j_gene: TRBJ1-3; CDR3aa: CASSIYIGLSSGNTIYF; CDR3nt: TGTGCCAGCAGCATTTATATAGGTCTAAGCTCTGGAAACACCATATATTTT
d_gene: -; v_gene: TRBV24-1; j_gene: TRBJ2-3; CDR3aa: CATTGGDPTDTQYF; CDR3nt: TGTGCCACCACCGGCGGGGACCCCACAGATACGCAGTATTTT
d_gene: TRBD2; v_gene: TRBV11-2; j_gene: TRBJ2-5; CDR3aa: CARPVTGGGQETQYF; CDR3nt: TGTGCCCGCCCTGTGACCGGGGGGGGCCAAGAGACCCAGTACTTC
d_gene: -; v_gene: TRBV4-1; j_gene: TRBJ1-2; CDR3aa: CASSREMQGSGGYTF; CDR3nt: TGCGCCAGCAGCCGAGAGATGCAGGGGTCTGGCGGCTACACCTTC
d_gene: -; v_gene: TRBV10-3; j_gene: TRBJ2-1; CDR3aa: CAIRADNSYNEQFF; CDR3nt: TGTGCCATCAGGGCGGATAATTCCTACAATGAGCAGTTCTTC
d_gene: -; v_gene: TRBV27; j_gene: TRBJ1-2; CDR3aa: CASSLGTLTLGGYTF; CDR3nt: TGTGCCAGCAGTTTAGGAACACTGACCCTGGGGGGCTACACCTTC
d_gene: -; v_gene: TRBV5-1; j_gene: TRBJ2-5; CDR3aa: CASSYRETQYF; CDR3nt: TGCGCCAGCAGCTATAGGGAGACCCAGTACTTC
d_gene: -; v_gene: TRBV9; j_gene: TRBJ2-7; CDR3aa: CASSVGGEPSYEQYF; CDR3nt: TGTGCCAGCAGCGTAGGGGGGGAACCCTCCTACGAGCAGTACTTC
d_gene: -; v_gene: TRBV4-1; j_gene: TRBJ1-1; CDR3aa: CASSHRVPNTEAFF; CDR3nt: TGCGCCAGCAGCCACAGGGTCCCGAACACTGAAGCTTTCTTT
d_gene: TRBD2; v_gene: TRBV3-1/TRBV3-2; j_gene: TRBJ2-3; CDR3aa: CASSQVLAGGRDTQYF; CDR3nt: TGTGCCAGCAGCCAAGTTTTAGCGGGGGGGCGAGATACGCAGTATTTT
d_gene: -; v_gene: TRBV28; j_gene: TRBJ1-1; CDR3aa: CASSLSGRPPSEAFF; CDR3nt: TGTGCCAGCAGTTTATCAGGCAGACCCCCTTCTGAAGCTTTCTTT
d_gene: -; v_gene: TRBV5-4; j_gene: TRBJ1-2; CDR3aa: CASSLEGSNYGYTF; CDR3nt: TGTGCCAGCAGCTTGGAGGGATCCAACTATGGCTACACCTTC
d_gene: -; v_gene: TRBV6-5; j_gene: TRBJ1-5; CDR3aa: CASSYSGHRNQPQHF; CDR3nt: TGTGCCAGCAGTTACTCGGGACACCGCAATCAGCCCCAGCATTTT
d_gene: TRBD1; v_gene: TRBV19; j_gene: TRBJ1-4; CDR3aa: CASAPGGFNEKLFF; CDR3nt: TGTGCCAGTGCCCCAGGGGGATTTAATGAAAAACTGTTTTTT
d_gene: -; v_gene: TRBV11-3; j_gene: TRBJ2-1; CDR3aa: CASSLTFAGPDSYNEQFF; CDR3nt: TGTGCCAGCAGCTTAACTTTTGCGGGGCCGGACTCCTACAATGAGCAGTTCTTC
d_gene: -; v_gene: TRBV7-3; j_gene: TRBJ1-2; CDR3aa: CASSRWGGFPYYTF; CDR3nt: TGTGCCAGCAGCCGATGGGGGGGCTTCCCTTATTACACCTTC
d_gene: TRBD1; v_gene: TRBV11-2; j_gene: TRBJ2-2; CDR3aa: CASTSRTGGARTGELFF; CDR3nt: TGTGCCAGCACCTCGAGAACAGGGGGCGCGAGGACCGGGGAGCTGTTTTTT
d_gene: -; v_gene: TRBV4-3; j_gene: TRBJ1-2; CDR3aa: CASSQVTGNYGYTF; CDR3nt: TGCGCCAGCAGCCAGGTTACAGGGAACTATGGCTACACCTTC
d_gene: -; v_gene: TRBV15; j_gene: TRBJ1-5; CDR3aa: CATGGVNQPQHF; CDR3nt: TGTGCCACTGGGGGGGTAAATCAGCCCCAGCATTTT
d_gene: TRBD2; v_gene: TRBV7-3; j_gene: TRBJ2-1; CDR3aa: CASSLAGGNNEQFF; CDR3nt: TGTGCCAGCAGCTTAGCGGGGGGAAACAATGAGCAGTTCTTC
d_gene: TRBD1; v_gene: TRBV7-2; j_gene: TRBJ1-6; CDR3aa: CASSGQGHSPLHF; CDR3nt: TGTGCCAGCAGCGGACAGGGGCATTCACCCCTCCACTTT
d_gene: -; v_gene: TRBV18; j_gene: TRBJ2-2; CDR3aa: CASSPGSGFGELFF; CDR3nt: TGTGCCAGCTCACCAGGCTCAGGGTTCGGGGAGCTGTTTTTT
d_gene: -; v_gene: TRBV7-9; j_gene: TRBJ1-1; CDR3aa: CASSSYSSMNTEAFF; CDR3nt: TGTGCCAGCAGCTCCTACAGTTCTATGAACACTGAAGCTTTCTTT
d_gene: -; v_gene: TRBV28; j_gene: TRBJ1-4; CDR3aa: CASRENEKLFF; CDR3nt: TGTGCCAGCAGGGAGAATGAAAAACTGTTTTTT
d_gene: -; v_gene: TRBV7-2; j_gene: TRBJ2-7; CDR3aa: CASSLAAALLIRGYEQYF; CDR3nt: TGTGCCAGCAGCTTAGCGGCGGCTTTATTAATCCGGGGGTACGAGCAGTACTTC
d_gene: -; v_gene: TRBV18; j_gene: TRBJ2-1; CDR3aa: CASSPSKGFMDYNEQFF; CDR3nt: TGTGCCAGCTCACCAAGTAAGGGGTTCATGGACTACAATGAGCAGTTCTTC
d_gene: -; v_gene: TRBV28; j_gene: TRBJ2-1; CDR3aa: CASSDQGRGYNEQFF; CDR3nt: TGTGCCAGCAGTGATCAGGGTAGGGGTTACAATGAGCAGTTCTTC
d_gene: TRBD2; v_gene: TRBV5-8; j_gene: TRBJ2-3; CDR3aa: CASIPGLAPTQTQYF; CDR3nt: TGTGCCAGCATCCCTGGACTAGCCCCTACCCAGACGCAGTATTTT
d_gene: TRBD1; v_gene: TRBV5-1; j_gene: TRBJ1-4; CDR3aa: CASSLGQGDEKLFF; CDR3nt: TGCGCCAGCAGCTTGGGACAGGGGGATGAAAAACTGTTTTTT
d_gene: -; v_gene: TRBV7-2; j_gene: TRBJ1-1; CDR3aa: CASSSFRVNTEAFF; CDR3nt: TGTGCCAGCAGCTCATTCCGGGTGAACACTGAAGCTTTCTTT
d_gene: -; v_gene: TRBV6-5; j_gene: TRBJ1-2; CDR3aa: CASSYSVSGNYGYTF; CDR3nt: TGTGCCAGCAGTTACTCTGTCAGTGGAAACTATGGCTACACCTTC
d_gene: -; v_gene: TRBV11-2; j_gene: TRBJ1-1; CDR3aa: CASSFYTENTEAFF; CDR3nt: TGTGCCAGCAGCTTTTACACGGAAAACACTGAAGCTTTCTTT
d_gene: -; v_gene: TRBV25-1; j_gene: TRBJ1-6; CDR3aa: CASHPSSKSPLHF; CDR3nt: TGTGCCAGCCATCCGAGTTCTAAGTCACCCCTCCACTTT
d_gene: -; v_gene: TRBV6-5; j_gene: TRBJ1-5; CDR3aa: CASKPAGGPNQPQHF; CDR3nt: TGTGCCAGTAAACCCGCGGGGGGTCCCAATCAGCCCCAGCATTTT
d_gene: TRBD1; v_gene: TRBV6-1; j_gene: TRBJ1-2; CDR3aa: CASSEWPGQGAYFYGYTF; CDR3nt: TGTGCCAGCAGTGAATGGCCGGGACAGGGGGCCTACTTCTATGGCTACACCTTC
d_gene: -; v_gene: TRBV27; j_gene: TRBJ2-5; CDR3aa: CASSSWVGEETQYF; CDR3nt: TGTGCCAGCAGTTCGTGGGTCGGCGAAGAGACCCAGTACTTC